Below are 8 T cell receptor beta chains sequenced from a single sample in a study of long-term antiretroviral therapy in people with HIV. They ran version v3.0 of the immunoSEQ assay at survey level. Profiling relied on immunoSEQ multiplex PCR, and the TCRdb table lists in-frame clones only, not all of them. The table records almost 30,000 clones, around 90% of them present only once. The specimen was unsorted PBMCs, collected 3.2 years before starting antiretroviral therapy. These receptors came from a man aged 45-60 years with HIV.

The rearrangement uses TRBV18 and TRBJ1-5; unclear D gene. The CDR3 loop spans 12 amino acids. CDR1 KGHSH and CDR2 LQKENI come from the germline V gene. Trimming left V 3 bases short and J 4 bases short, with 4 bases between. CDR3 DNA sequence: TGTGCCAGCTCACCCTCGAATCAGCCCCAGCATTTT. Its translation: CASSPSNQPQHF. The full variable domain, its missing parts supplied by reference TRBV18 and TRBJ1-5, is NAGVMQNPRHLVRRRGQEARLRCSPMKGHSHVYWYRQLPEEGLKFMVYLQKENIIDESGMPKERFSAEFPKEGPSILRIQQVVRGDSAAYFCASSPSNQPQHFGDGTRLSIL.

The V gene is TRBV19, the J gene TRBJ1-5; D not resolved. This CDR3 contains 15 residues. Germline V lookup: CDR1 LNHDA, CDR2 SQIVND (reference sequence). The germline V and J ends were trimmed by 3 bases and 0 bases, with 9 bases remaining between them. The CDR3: CASSMEIYSNQPQHF. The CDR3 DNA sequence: TGTGCCAGTAGTATGGAGATTTATAGCAATCAGCCCCAGCATTTT.

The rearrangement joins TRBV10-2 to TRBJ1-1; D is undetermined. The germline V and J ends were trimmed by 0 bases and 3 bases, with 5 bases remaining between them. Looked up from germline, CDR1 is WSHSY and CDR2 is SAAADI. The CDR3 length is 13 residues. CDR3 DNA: TGCGCCAGCAGTGAGTCGGAAGACACTGAAGCTTTCTTT. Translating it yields CASSESEDTEAFF.

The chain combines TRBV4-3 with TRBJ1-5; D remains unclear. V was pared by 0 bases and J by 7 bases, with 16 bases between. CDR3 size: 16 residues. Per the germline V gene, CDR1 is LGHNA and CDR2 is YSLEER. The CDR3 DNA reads TGCGCCAGCAGCCAAGATACTGCGCCATACGGGCAGCCCCAGCATTTT. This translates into CASSQDTAPYGQPQHF.

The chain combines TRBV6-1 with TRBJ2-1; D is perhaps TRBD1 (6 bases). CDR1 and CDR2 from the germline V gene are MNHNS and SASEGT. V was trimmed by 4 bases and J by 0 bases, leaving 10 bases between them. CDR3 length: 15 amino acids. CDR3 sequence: CASSGGPLSYNEQFF. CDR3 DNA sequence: TGTGCCAGCAGTGGGGGGCCGCTCTCCTACAATGAGCAGTTCTTC.

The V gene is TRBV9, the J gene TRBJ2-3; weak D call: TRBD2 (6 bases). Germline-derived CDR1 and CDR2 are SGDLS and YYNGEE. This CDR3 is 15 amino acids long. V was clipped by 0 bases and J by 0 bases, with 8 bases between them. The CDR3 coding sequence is TGTGCCAGCAGCGTAGCGGGAGTAAGCACAGATACGCAGTATTTT. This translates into CASSVAGVSTDTQYF.

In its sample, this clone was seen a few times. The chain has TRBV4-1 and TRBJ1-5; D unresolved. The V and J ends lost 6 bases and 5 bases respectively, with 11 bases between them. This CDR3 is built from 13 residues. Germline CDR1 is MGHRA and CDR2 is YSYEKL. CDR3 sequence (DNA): TGCGCCAGCAGTCGTGAACGGGATCAGCCCCAGCATTTT. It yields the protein CASSRERDQPQHF.

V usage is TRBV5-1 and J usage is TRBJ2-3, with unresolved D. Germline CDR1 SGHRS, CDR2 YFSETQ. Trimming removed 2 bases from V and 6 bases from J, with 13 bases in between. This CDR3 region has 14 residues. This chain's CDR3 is CASSLSAGFDTQYF. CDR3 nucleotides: TGCGCCAGCAGCTTATCCGCTGGTTTTGATACGCAGTATTTT.